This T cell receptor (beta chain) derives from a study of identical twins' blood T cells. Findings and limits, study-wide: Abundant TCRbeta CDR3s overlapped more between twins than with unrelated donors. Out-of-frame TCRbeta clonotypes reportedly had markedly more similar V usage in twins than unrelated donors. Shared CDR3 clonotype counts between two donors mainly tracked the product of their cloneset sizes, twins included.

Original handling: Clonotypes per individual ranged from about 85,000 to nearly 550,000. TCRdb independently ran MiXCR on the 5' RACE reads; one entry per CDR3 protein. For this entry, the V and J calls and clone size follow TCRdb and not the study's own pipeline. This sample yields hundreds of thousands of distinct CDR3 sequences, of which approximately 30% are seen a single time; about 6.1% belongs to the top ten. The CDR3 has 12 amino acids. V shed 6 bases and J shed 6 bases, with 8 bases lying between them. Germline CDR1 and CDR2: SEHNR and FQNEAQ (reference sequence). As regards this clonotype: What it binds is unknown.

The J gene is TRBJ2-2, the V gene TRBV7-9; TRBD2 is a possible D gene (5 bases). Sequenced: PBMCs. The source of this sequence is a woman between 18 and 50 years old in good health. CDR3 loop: CASRLEAGELFF. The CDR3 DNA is TGTGCCAGCAGGTTGGAGGCCGGGGAGCTGTTTTTT.